The clone carrying this T cell receptor beta chain came up a few times. What it recognizes is unknown. Trimming left V 5 bases short and J 2 bases short, with 13 bases between. There are 15 residues in the CDR3. The germline CDR1 and CDR2 sequences are SNHLY and FYNNEI. The source of the sample is a study of early T cells in non-severe SARS-CoV-2 infection. About the research overall: RNA in bulk from unsorted whole blood was sequenced, and chains were unpaired.

TCRdb used MiXCR to reprocess the 5' RACE reads, holding one entry per CDR3 protein. The sample contains around 76,000 distinct CDR3 sequences, 14% of which appear only once. The study, taken as a whole, reports: VDJdb matching, biased toward anti-spike CD8 responses, missed private and CD4 specificities.

This receptor was identified in an adult who was a healthcare worker with PCR-confirmed SARS-CoV-2 infection or an uninfected control (not recorded which). The chain uses TRBV2 and TRBJ1-5, with a tentative D call TRBD1 (5 bases). The source material was whole blood, sampled at baseline. DNA of the CDR3: TGTGCCAGCAGTCTTCAGGGATTAGGCAATCAGCCCCAGCATTTT. Translating it yields CASSLQGLGNQPQHF. The full variable domain, rest sourced from reference TRBV2 and TRBJ1-5, is EPEVTQTPSHQVTQMGQEVILRCVPISNHLYFYWYRQILGQKVEFLVSFYNNEISEKSEIFDDQFSVERPDGSNFTLKIRSTKLEDSAMYFCASSLQGLGNQPQHFGDGTRLSIL.